Included here is one TCR beta chain sequence, with context. The entry originates in a study of shared clonotypes between healthy human individuals. Sequencing was performed with immunoSEQ multiplex PCR; in TCRdb, only in-frame clones are kept and a portion is missing. The sample carries about 480,000 clones, about three quarters recorded once. CDR1 and CDR2 (germline): SGHDT, YYEEEE. V shed 0 bases and J shed 5 bases, with 17 bases lying between them. This CDR3 spans 16 amino acids. The V call is TRBV5-6, the J call TRBJ2-5, with D possibly TRBD2 on 6 matching bases. Sequenced material: PBMCs. This TCR was sampled from a woman in her thirties or forties in good health. Some clones in this sample may be carry-over from other donors' samples. Here the CDR3 DNA reads TGTGCCAGCAGCTTGGTTACGGGAGCGGTCGGGGAGACCCAGTACTTC. Translated, it gives CASSLVTGAVGETQYF.